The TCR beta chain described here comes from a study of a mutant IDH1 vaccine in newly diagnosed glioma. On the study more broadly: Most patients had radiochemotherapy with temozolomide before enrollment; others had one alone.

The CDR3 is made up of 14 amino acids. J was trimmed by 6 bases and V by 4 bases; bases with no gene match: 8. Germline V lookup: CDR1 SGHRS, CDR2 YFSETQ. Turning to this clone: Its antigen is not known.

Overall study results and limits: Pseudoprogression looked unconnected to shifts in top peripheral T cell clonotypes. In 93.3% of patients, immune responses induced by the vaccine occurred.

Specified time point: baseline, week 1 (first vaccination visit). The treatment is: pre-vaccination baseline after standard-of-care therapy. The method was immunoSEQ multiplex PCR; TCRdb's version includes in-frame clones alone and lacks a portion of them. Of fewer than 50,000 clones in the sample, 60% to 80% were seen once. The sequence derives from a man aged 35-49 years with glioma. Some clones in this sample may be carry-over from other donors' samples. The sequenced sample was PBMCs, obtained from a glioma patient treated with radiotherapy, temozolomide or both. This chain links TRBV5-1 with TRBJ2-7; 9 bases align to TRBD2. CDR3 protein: CASSPGGGGSEQYF. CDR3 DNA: TGCGCCAGCAGCCCCGGCGGGGGGGGAAGCGAGCAGTACTTC.